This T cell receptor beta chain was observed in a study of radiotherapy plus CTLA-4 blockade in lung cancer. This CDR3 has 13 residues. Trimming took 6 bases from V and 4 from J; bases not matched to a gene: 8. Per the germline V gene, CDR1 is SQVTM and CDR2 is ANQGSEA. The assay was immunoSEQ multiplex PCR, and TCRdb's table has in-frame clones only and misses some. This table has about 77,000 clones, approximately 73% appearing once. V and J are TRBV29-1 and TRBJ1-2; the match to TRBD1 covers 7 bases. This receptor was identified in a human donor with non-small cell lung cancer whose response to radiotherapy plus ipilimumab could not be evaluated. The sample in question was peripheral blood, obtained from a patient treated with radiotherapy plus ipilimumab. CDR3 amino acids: CSVASGQTYGYTF. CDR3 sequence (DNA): TGCAGCGTCGCCTCGGGACAGACCTATGGCTACACCTTC.